This is a list of T cell receptor beta chains from one sample in a study of CD8+ T cells in alopecia areata. Profiling relied on immunoSEQ multiplex PCR, and the TCRdb table lists in-frame clones only, not all of them. The sample has more than 95,000 clones; 61% are singletons. The specimen was CD4+ T cells sorted from blood, collected at week 4, from a patient treated with tofacitinib. The source is a human donor with alopecia areata. CDR3s include the opening cysteine and the closing phenylalanine or tryptophan. D genes are given only for firm matches. Clone size appears in some rows only: once, few, many, or a class for an expanded clone.

NA	TRBJ2-7	TRBV30	NA	CAWSAQGPYEQYF	TGTGCCTGGAGCGCACAAGGGCCGTACGAGCAGTACTTC
NA	TRBJ2-6	TRBV28	TRBD1	CASRRDRDLAGANVLTF	TGTGCCAGCAGGAGGGACAGGGATCTCGCTGGGGCCAACGTCCTGACTTTC
few	TRBJ2-5	TRBV19	NA	CASSVSRETQYF	TGTGCCAGTAGTGTCTCACGAGAGACCCAGTACTTC
NA	TRBJ1-1	TRBV29-1	NA	CSVDVQREAFF	TGCAGCGTGGATGTTCAGCGCGAAGCTTTCTTT
few	TRBJ2-5	TRBV14	TRBD2	CASSPLAGGRETQYF	TGTGCCAGCAGCCCCCTAGCGGGGGGCAGGGAGACCCAGTACTTC
NA	TRBJ2-7	TRBV6-6	NA	CASSYVVRSEQYF	TGTGCCAGCAGTTACGTCGTACGGTCCGAGCAGTACTTC
NA	TRBJ1-5	TRBV30	NA	CAWSVRVKDQPQHF	TGTGCCTGGAGTGTAAGAGTCAAGGACCAGCCCCAGCATTTT
NA	TRBJ2-1	TRBV30	NA	CAWSGQVDNEQFF	TGTGCCTGGAGTGGACAGGTAGACAATGAGCAGTTCTTC
NA	TRBJ2-1	TRBV4-3	TRBD1	CASSQEEQGNYNEQFF	TGCGCCAGCAGCCAAGAAGAACAGGGGAACTACAATGAGCAGTTCTTC
NA	TRBJ2-5	TRBV29-1	NA	CSVKRRDVETQYF	TGCAGCGTTAAGAGGAGAGATGTCGAGACCCAGTACTTC
NA	TRBJ1-2	TRBV15	NA	CATSRDIDRVYGYTF	TGTGCCACCAGCAGAGATATAGACAGAGTTTATGGCTACACCTTC
NA	TRBJ2-7	TRBV29-1	NA	CSVEGSGVEQYF	TGCAGCGTTGAAGGGTCGGGAGTCGAGCAGTACTTC
few	TRBJ2-3	TRBV5-1	NA	CASSFGRDTQYF	TGCGCCAGCAGCTTTGGGCGGGATACGCAGTATTTT
NA	TRBJ1-1	TRBV4-2	TRBD1	CASSQDRGQGNTEAFF	TGTGCCAGCAGCCAAGATAGGGGACAGGGGAACACTGAAGCTTTCTTT
NA	TRBJ1-5	TRBV19	NA	CASSPLQGTRNQPQHF	TGTGCCAGTAGTCCGCTACAGGGTACGCGCAATCAGCCCCAGCATTTT
NA	TRBJ2-7	TRBV9	TRBD1	CASSVGTGGGEQYF	TGTGCCAGCAGCGTAGGGACAGGGGGCGGCGAGCAGTACTTC
NA	TRBJ2-5	TRBV5-4	TRBD1	CASSEGQGGRTQYF	TGTGCCAGCAGCGAAGGACAGGGGGGGCGGACCCAGTACTTC
NA	TRBJ1-1	TRBV6-5	NA	CASSYSAALEAFF	TGTGCCAGCAGTTACTCTGCAGCCCTCGAAGCTTTCTTT
NA	TRBJ1-5	TRBV7-2	NA	CASSLPPSFDQPQHF	TGTGCCAGCAGCTTACCCCCAAGTTTTGATCAGCCCCAGCATTTT
NA	TRBJ2-4	TRBV20-1	TRBD2	CSGGRDIQYF	TGCAGCGGGGGGAGGGACATTCAGTACTTC
NA	TRBJ2-3	TRBV30	NA	CAWSKSPSTDTQYF	TGTGCCTGGAGTAAAAGCCCATCTACAGATACGCAGTATTTT
few	TRBJ2-3	TRBV5-4	NA	CASSSPASTDTQYF	TGTGCCAGCAGCTCTCCAGCAAGCACAGATACGCAGTATTTT
NA	TRBJ2-2	TRBV25-1	NA	CARGGKGDTGELFF	TGTGCCAGAGGGGGAAAGGGAGACACCGGGGAGCTGTTTTTT
once	TRBJ2-7	TRBV10-3	TRBD2	CAISEYTSGSYEQYF	TGTGCCATCAGTGAGTATACTAGCGGGAGCTACGAGCAGTACTTC
few	TRBJ2-5	TRBV5-1	NA	CASSPQTGGIETQYF	TGCGCCAGCAGCCCCCAGACAGGCGGTATAGAGACCCAGTACTTC
NA	TRBJ2-1	TRBV9	TRBD2	CASSVVASGEGHQFF	TGTGCCAGCAGCGTAGTCGCTAGCGGCGAAGGGCATCAATTCTTC
NA	TRBJ2-3	TRBV4-1	TRBD2	CASSQALSGRVSTDTQYF	TGCGCCAGCAGCCAAGCCCTCAGCGGGAGGGTAAGCACAGATACGCAGTATTTT
NA	TRBJ1-5	TRBV28	NA	CASSFGQPQHF	TGTGCCAGCAGTTTCGGTCAGCCCCAGCATTTT
NA	TRBJ2-2	TRBV29-1	NA	CSGLPGENTGELFF	TGCAGCGGGTTACCGGGAGAGAACACCGGGGAGCTGTTTTTT
NA	TRBJ2-1	TRBV6-1	NA	CASSYPGEQFF	TGTGCCAGCAGTTACCCTGGGGAGCAGTTCTTC
NA	TRBJ2-3	TRBV9	NA	CASSVSSGAWTDTQYF	TGTGCCAGCAGCGTATCCTCAGGAGCGTGGACAGATACGCAGTATTTT
few	TRBJ2-3	TRBV5-4	TRBD2	CASRAGAGTDTQYF	TGTGCCAGCAGAGCGGGGGCCGGCACAGATACGCAGTATTTT
NA	TRBJ2-5	TRBV4-3	NA	CASSQEGQQETQYF	TGCGCCAGCAGCCAAGAGGGACAACAAGAGACCCAGTACTTC
NA	TRBJ1-5	TRBV30	TRBD1	CAWGGGGSNQPQHF	TGTGCCTGGGGAGGGGGCGGTAGCAATCAGCCCCAGCATTTT
NA	TRBJ2-2	TRBV25-1	NA	CASSRGSSSNTGELFF	TGTGCCAGCAGTCGGGGCTCATCGTCCAACACCGGGGAGCTGTTTTTT
few	TRBJ2-5	TRBV27	NA	CASSRQEGETQYF	TGTGCCAGCAGTAGACAGGAGGGGGAGACCCAGTACTTC
NA	TRBJ2-7	TRBV29-1	TRBD1	CSVRNRGVGEQYF	TGCAGCGTGAGAAACAGGGGAGTCGGCGAGCAGTACTTC